The 14 T cell receptor beta chains below come from one sample, sequenced in a study of T cell changes during pregnancy in multiple sclerosis. TCRdb keeps only in-frame clones here, not all; method: immunoSEQ multiplex PCR. The data contain about 51,000 clones, 93% of them singletons. Sequencing was performed on peripheral blood, taken in the second trimester of pregnancy. The receptors derive from a female donor with multiple sclerosis, enrolled in a pregnancy study.

The rearrangement links TRBV7-9 to TRBJ2-3; possible D gene TRBD1, 5 bases. From germline, CDR1 is SEHNR and CDR2 FQNEAQ (reference sequence). Trimming removed 1 base at V and 3 bases at J, with 14 bases between. There are 16 residues in the CDR3. The CDR3 nucleotides read TGTGCCAGCAGCTTAGTTCCGGACAAAATGACAGATACGCAGTATTTT. Protein: CASSLVPDKMTDTQYF.

The chain carries TRBV4-2 and TRBJ2-3; possibly TRBD1 for D (6 bases). V was shortened by 6 bases and J by 5 bases, with 12 bases between the two germline ends. Germline CDR1 reads LGHNA; CDR2 reads YNFKEQ. This CDR3 region has 13 residues. CDR3 sequence: CASRPTGIDTQYF. The CDR3 DNA reads TGTGCCAGCAGGCCTACAGGGATAGATACGCAGTATTTT.

The sample holds one count of this clone. The chain recombines TRBV5-4 with TRBJ1-1; no firm D call. The germline CDR1 and CDR2 sequences are SGHNT and YYREEE (reference sequence). This CDR3 contains 12 residues. V dropped 5 bases and J dropped 2 bases, with 7 bases sitting between them. CDR3 sequence reads: CASRRENTEAFF. DNA for the CDR3: TGTGCCAGCAGGCGGGAAAACACTGAAGCTTTCTTT.

This rearrangement joins TRBV30 to TRBJ1-2; D ambiguous. V dropped 5 bases and J dropped 8 bases, with 15 bases sitting between them. The CDR3 length is 12 residues. Looked up from germline, CDR1 is GTSNPN and CDR2 is SVGIG (reference sequence). CDR3 DNA: TGTGCCTGGTCACCAGCGCCTTCCGGCTACACCTTC. This translates into CAWSPAPSGYTF.

The CDR3 coding sequence is TGTGCCAGCAGCCAAGTTGCGGGAGAGGCAGATACGCAGTATTTT. This encodes CASSQVAGEADTQYF. J is TRBJ2-3 and V is TRBV4-2, with 7 bases fitting TRBD2. Germline V gene data show CDR1 as LGHNA and CDR2 as YNFKEQ. With 1 base clipped from V and 4 bases from J, the junction kept 5 bases outside the gene matches. CDR3 length equals 15 residues.

The chain couples TRBV7-9 to TRBJ2-5; perhaps TRBD2 as D (5 bases). Germline assignment: CDR1 SEHNR and CDR2 FQNEAQ (reference sequence). This CDR3 spans 14 amino acids. Trimming took off 5 bases at V and 7 bases at J, with 17 bases between the two ends. The CDR3 here is CASSASRAVWTQYF. The CDR3 DNA reads as TGTGCCAGCAGCGCCTCGAGGGCTGTGTGGACCCAGTACTTC. The variable domain in full, completed from reference TRBV7-9 and TRBJ2-5, reads DTGVSQNPRHKITKRGQNVTFRCDPISEHNRLYWYRQTLGQGPEFLTYFQNEAQLEKSRLLSDRFSAERPKGSFSTLEIQRTEQGDSAMYLCASSASRAVWTQYFGPGTRLLVL.

The gene calls are TRBV5-6 and TRBJ2-5; D is perhaps TRBD2 (6 bases). Germline V gives CDR1 SGHDT, CDR2 YYEEEE. The V end was cut by 0 bases, the J end by 4 bases, with 7 bases between. This CDR3 region has 13 residues. The CDR3 DNA reads as TGTGCCAGCAGCTTGGCCGGGGGAGAGACCCAGTACTTC. This gives the protein CASSLAGGETQYF.

The chain combines TRBV11-3 with TRBJ2-5; no definite D call. The CDR3 is 15 amino acids. Per germline, CDR1 SGHNT and CDR2 YENEEA. With 2 bases removed from V and 4 bases from J, the gap between germline ends came to 14 bases. In DNA, the CDR3 is TGTGCCAGCAGCTTAAACCAGGCCAGGCTAGAGACCCAGTACTTC. Encoded protein: CASSLNQARLETQYF. The variable domain in full, completed from reference TRBV11-3 and TRBJ2-5, reads EAGVVQSPRYKIIEKKQPVAFWCNPISGHNTLYWYLQNLGQGPELLIRYENEEAVDDSQLPKDRFSAERLKGVDSTLKIQPAELGDSAVYLCASSLNQARLETQYFGPGTRLLVL.

V and J are TRBV6-6 and TRBJ2-1; perhaps TRBD1 as D (6 bases). CDR1 is MNHNY and CDR2 is SVGAGI in the germline V gene (reference sequence). This CDR3 comprises 15 residues. The V gene lost 4 bases and the J gene lost 7 bases, with 17 bases spanning the gap. The CDR3, as DNA: TGTGCCAGCAGTTCTGGCAGGGGTCGATCTAATGAGCAGTTCTTC. Encoded protein: CASSSGRGRSNEQFF.

The CDR3 sequence: CASSPGARNEQFF. DNA for the CDR3: TGTGCCAGCTCACCTGGGGCCCGCAATGAGCAGTTCTTC. V gene TRBV18 combines with J gene TRBJ2-1, with D tentatively TRBD1 (5 bases). V gave up 3 bases and J gave up 6 bases, with 9 bases separating them. Germline values: CDR1 KGHSH, CDR2 LQKENI. The CDR3 spans 13 residues.

J is TRBJ2-2 and V is TRBV7-3, with 9 bases aligning to TRBD1. Trimming at V came to 2 bases and at J to 2 bases, leaving 3 bases not matched to a gene. This CDR3 is 16 amino acids long. Germline values: CDR1 SGHTA, CDR2 FQGTGA. The CDR3 sequence: CASSLYRGPNTGELFF. The CDR3 DNA sequence: TGTGCCAGCAGCTTATACAGGGGGCCCAACACCGGGGAGCTGTTTTTT.

V usage is TRBV19 and J usage is TRBJ2-3; TRBD2 matches at 9 bases. Germline CDR1 and CDR2: LNHDA and SQIVND (reference sequence). The V and J ends lost 6 bases and 5 bases, in that order; junction bases with no gene match: 9. The CDR3 runs 15 residues. CDR3 nucleotides: TGTGCCAGTAGATCTAGCGGGACGGGGGTAGATACGCAGTATTTT. Translation: CASRSSGTGVDTQYF.

The chain combines TRBV27 with TRBJ1-5; 10 bases align to TRBD1. This CDR3 contains 16 residues. V shed 6 bases, J shed 1 base, and the junction held 6 bases outside the gene matches. Germline CDR1 and CDR2: MNHEY and SMNVEV (reference sequence). In nucleotides, the CDR3 is TGTGCCAGCAGGGTGACAGGGGGCTTGAGCAATCAGCCCCAGCATTTT. Its translation is CASRVTGGLSNQPQHF.

V and J are TRBV5-6 and TRBJ1-1, with 10 bases aligning to TRBD1. Trimming at V came to 4 bases and at J to 6 bases, leaving 9 bases not matched to a gene. This CDR3 region has 15 residues. Germline V CDR1 and CDR2: SGHDT, YYEEEE. The CDR3 region is CASSPFDRGLAEAFF. For the CDR3, the DNA is TGTGCCAGCAGCCCGTTCGACAGGGGGCTAGCTGAAGCTTTCTTT.